By its share, the clone carrying this T cell receptor (beta chain) is medium-sized. Germline CDR1 reads MNHNY; CDR2 reads SVGAGI (reference sequence). The CDR3 consists of 15 residues. Trimming shortened V by 0 bases and J by 0 bases, and 9 bases separated the two germline ends. TCRdb independently ran MiXCR on the reads; one entry per CDR3 protein. Among fewer than 4,500 distinct CDR3 sequences listed, approximately 9.8% were seen once. The specimen sequenced was CD4+ T cells from synovial fluid. This sequence joins TRBV6-6 and TRBJ2-7; D is unresolved. This clonotype was obtained from a human donor with rheumatoid arthritis. CDR3 protein: CASSYSSSSSYEQYF. In DNA form, the CDR3 reads TGTGCCAGCAGTTACTCATCCTCCAGCTCCTACGAGCAGTACTTC.